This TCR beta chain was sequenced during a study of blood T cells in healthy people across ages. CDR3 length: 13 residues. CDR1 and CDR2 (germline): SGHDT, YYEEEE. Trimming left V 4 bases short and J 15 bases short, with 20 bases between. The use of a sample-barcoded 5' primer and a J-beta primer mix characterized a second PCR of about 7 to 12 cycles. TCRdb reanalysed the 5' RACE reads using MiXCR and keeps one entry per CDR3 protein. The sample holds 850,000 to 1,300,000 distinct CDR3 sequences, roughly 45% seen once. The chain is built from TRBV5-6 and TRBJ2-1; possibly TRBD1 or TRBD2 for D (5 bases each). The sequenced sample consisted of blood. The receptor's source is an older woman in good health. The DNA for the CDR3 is TGTGCCAGCAGCCTACGGGGCTCACCCAGCACGTTCTTC. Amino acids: CASSLRGSPSTFF.